The sequence of this T cell receptor beta chain was determined in a study of graft-versus-host responses after intestinal transplantation. V lost 7 bases and J lost 0, with 12 bases in between. Germline V gene lookup returns CDR1 MNHEY and CDR2 SVGAGI. There are 14 residues in the CDR3. In regard to this clone: Its antigen is still unknown.

This table comes from immunoSEQ multiplex PCR, and its TCRdb copy is limited to in-frame clones, with some not included. The sample has around 88,000 clones, around 90% seen once. V is TRBV6-5 and J is TRBJ1-1, with D possibly matching TRBD1 (5 bases). The sequencing here drew on unstimulated CD8+ T cells sorted from spleen or lymph node cells, taken before transplant. The clonotype was recovered from a human donor who was the organ donor for an intestinal transplant. CDR3 DNA sequence: TGTGCCAGCAAACGACAGTACATGAACACTGAAGCTTTCTTT. Protein: CASKRQYMNTEAFF.